Presented here are 21 T cell receptor beta chains from one specimen sequenced in a study of prognosis after radiotherapy for stage I lung cancer. TCR beta CDR3 was amplified from genomic DNA by two-round multiplex PCR. The use of primers specific to each TRBV and TRBJ gene characterized first-round PCR. TCRdb recomputed calls from the multiplex PCR reads with MiXCR, one row per CDR3 protein. The sample lists some 56,000 distinct CDR3 sequences, about 26% occurring once. The sample here was PBMCs, taken before or after stereotactic body radiation therapy (not recorded which). The receptor source for this set is a donor aged 50 or older with non-small cell lung cancer.

This clonotype was recorded many times. This chain connects TRBV6-1 to TRBJ2-7, with D tentatively TRBD1 or TRBD2 (5 bases each). The CDR3 covers 14 residues. Between the trimmed V and J ends, which lost 5 bases and 6 bases, there was a span of 17 bases. Germline values: CDR1 MNHNS, CDR2 SASEGT. CDR3 loop: CASSPSFGALEQYF. CDR3 bases: TGTGCCAGCAGTCCCTCCTTCGGGGCCCTCGAGCAGTACTTC.

This clonotype came up once. The chain employs TRBV12-3 or TRBV12-4 and TRBJ2-3, with a weak D call TRBD2 (7 bases). Trimming left V 5 bases short and J 5 bases short, with 20 bases between. This CDR3 has 16 amino acids. Here the CDR3 DNA reads TGTGCCAGCAGTCCAACTAGAGGGGGGGACATAGATACGCAGTATTTT. It is translated as CASSPTRGGDIDTQYF.

Concerning this clonotype: One end of the junction is discordant with germline, which a read error may explain. The chain couples TRBV12-3 or TRBV12-4 to TRBJ1-2; TRBD1 matches at 8 bases. The CDR3 length is 16 residues. CDR3 residues: CARTPGTGGRHYGYTF. The CDR3 DNA is TGTGCCAGAACCCCCGGAACAGGGGGGCGACACTATGGCTACACATTC.

This clonotype has ten or more counts. The chain is built from TRBV7-2 and TRBJ2-1, with TRBD1 identical over 9 bases. From germline, CDR1 is SGHTA and CDR2 FQGNSA. V shed 4 bases, J shed 4 bases, and the junction held 5 bases outside the gene matches. The CDR3 is made up of 15 amino acids. CDR3 sequence: CASSSDRGFYNEQFF. The DNA for the CDR3 is TGTGCCAGCAGCTCGGACAGGGGATTTTACAATGAGCAGTTCTTC.

This clonotype came up many times. The chain recombines TRBV5-4 with TRBJ1-3; tentatively, D is TRBD1 (6 bases). V was shortened by 3 bases and J by 4 bases, with 17 bases between the two germline ends. This CDR3 is built from 16 residues. The V gene's germline CDR1 is SGHNT and CDR2 YYREEE (reference sequence). CDR3 protein: CASSSGADSSGNTIYF. CDR3 nucleotides: TGTGCCAGCAGCTCAGGGGCGGACAGTTCCGGAAACACCATATATTTT.

This clonotype came up many times. The V call is TRBV9, the J call TRBJ1-6, with unresolved D. Germline V gene lookup returns CDR1 SGDLS and CDR2 YYNGEE. This CDR3 comprises 14 residues. Deletions cut 0 bases from V and 7 bases from J, with 8 bases between. CDR3 in DNA: TGTGCCAGCAGCGTAGAACAGAGAAATTCACCCCTCCACTTT. Its translation: CASSVEQRNSPLHF.

In this sample, this clonotype turned up many times. The rearrangement joins TRBV4-3 to TRBJ1-1; tentative D call: TRBD1 (5 bases). Deletions cut 2 bases from V and 3 bases from J, with 13 bases between. The germline V gene encodes CDR1 LGHNA and CDR2 YSLEER. There are 15 residues in the CDR3. CDR3 region: CASSQFGGADTEAFF. Here the CDR3 DNA reads TGCGCCAGCAGCCAATTTGGAGGGGCCGACACTGAAGCTTTCTTT.

For this clonotype: It is likely a read error: a sequence one base away is far more abundant. The rearrangement links TRBV6-4 to TRBJ2-3; TRBD2 is a possible D gene (7 bases). The V gene's germline CDR1 is MRHNA and CDR2 SNTAGT. The CDR3 consists of 15 residues. The germline V and J ends were trimmed by 6 bases and 2 bases, with 15 bases remaining between them. DNA for the CDR3: TGTGCCAGCAGAGGTAGGGGGGACTACACAGATACGCAGTATTTT. Its translation is CASRGRGDYTDTQYF.

This clonotype was found many times. This chain links TRBV6-1 with TRBJ1-1; weak D call: TRBD1 (6 bases). This CDR3 is 13 amino acids long. Germline lookup yields CDR1 MNHNS and CDR2 SASEGT. V was pared by 3 bases and J by 5 bases, with 10 bases between. In DNA form, the CDR3 reads TGTGCCAGCAGTGAGGGGGCGCGAACTGAAGCTTTCTTT. It yields the protein CASSEGARTEAFF.

Here the CDR3 reads CASLPVHPYNEQFF. The CDR3 DNA sequence: TGTGCTAGTCTCCCGGTCCATCCCTACAATGAGCAGTTCTTC. J is TRBJ2-1 and V is TRBV9, with unresolved D. The germline V gene has CDR1 SGDLS and CDR2 YYNGEE. This CDR3 region has 14 residues.

About this clonotype: This probably arose from a read error, given a far larger clone one base away. The chain links TRBV6-9 to TRBJ1-6; 10 bases align to TRBD1. The CDR3 length is 15 residues. Germline CDR1 reads MNHGY; CDR2 reads SVAAGI. CDR3 DNA: TGTACCAGCAGTGCGGACAGGGGGGGGAATTCACCCCTCCACTTT. The encoded protein is CTSSADRGGNSPLHF.

A single count supports this clonotype. This likely reflects a read error, since a far larger clone is one base away. CDR3 sequence: CASTHGTSLSSIYF. CDR3 sequence (DNA): TGTGCCAGCACCCACGGGACCTCTCTCTCCTCCATATATTTT. This chain connects TRBV6-4 to TRBJ1-3; TRBD1 is a possible D gene (5 bases). The CDR3 covers 14 residues. V gave up 7 bases and J gave up 11 bases, with 21 bases separating them. Germline loops: CDR1 MRHNA, CDR2 SNTAGT.

Note on this clonotype: One base away lies a much larger clone, so this may be a sequencing read error. V gene TRBV18 combines with J gene TRBJ2-7, with D perhaps matching TRBD2 (7 bases). Germline CDR1 and CDR2: KGHSH and LQKENI. There are 13 residues in the CDR3. In DNA, the CDR3 is TGTGCCAGCTCACCGAGCGGGACACTGGAGCATTACTTC. Amino acid sequence: CASSPSGTLEHYF.

The table lists this clonotype with many counts. The chain employs TRBV4-3 and TRBJ1-4, with unresolved D. V lost 3 bases and J 2 bases, leaving 13 bases between the germline ends. Germline V lookup: CDR1 LGHNA, CDR2 YSLEER. CDR3 length: 16 amino acids. The chain's CDR3 is CASSQGILVTNEKLFF. The CDR3 nucleotides are TGCGCCAGCAGCCAGGGTATCCTGGTCACTAATGAAAAACTGTTTTTT.

The sample holds a few counts of this clonotype. This chain joins TRBV29-1 and TRBJ2-5; weak D call: TRBD1 (6 bases). This CDR3 has 12 residues. The germline V gene has CDR1 SQVTM and CDR2 ANQGSEA. The ends were cut back, 6 bases at V and 12 bases at J, with 20 bases in the middle. In DNA, the CDR3 is TGCAGCGTCAGACACACATCCGGGACAAAGTACTTC. Translated: CSVRHTSGTKYF.

This clonotype was seen many times. The chain has TRBV6-2 or TRBV6-3 and TRBJ1-1; the D gene is possibly TRBD1 (6 bases). The V gene lost 4 bases and the J gene lost 5 bases, with 14 bases spanning the gap. In germline, CDR1 is MNHEY, CDR2 SVGEGT. The CDR3 is 14 amino acids. The CDR3 DNA reads as TGTGCCAGCAGTTCCGGGGGCGCGGGGACTGAAGCTTTCTTT. Encoded protein: CASSSGGAGTEAFF.

A remark on this clonotype: A much larger clonotype is one base distant, so this may be a read error. The chain links TRBV9 to TRBJ1-1; the D is unclear. Germline V gene data show CDR1 as SGDLS and CDR2 as YYNGEE. The CDR3 extends over 13 amino acids. The CDR3 DNA reads TGTGCCAGCAGCAAGGCCCCGAACACTGAAGCTATCTTT. Its translation is CASSKAPNTEAIF.

As to this clonotype: The germline gene is not matched at one end of the junction; a read error may be the cause. The chain links TRBV6-1 to TRBJ1-3, with D possibly being TRBD1 (6 bases). Germline V gene data show CDR1 as MNHNS and CDR2 as SASEGT. The CDR3 sequence is 16 residues long. The CDR3 DNA reads TGTGCCAGCAGACCCCTGACCGGGACATCGGGAAGCACCATATATTTT. Encoded protein: CASRPLTGTSGSTIYF.

This clonotype was observed a single time. Given the absence of the conserved phenylalanine or tryptophan at the CDR3 end, a read error is likely. Because the CDR3's place on the DNA is in doubt, the DNA is left out and the CDR3 is given as listed by TCRdb. The chain couples TRBV6-2 or TRBV6-3 to TRBJ2-5; the tabulated D call, TRBD1, remains unverified against the DNA. Germline-derived CDR1 and CDR2 are MNHEY and SVGEGT. With termini counted, the CDR3 has 15 amino acids. The CDR3 spells CASSLHRRDVETQNL.

This clonotype was picked up one time. The rearrangement joins TRBV9 to TRBJ1-6; unclear D gene. The ends were cut back, 4 bases at V and 10 bases at J, with 15 bases in the middle. Per the germline V gene, CDR1 is SGDLS and CDR2 is YYNGEE. CDR3 length equals 14 residues. In nucleotides, the CDR3 is TGTGCCAGCAGCCCCGACTACACCCCCTCACCCCTCCACTTT. It specifies CASSPDYTPSPLHF.

As regards this clonotype: A read error likely explains this, since a far larger clone differs by one base. The J gene is TRBJ2-2, the V gene TRBV6-2 or TRBV6-3, with D possibly being TRBD1 (6 bases). CDR3 size: 14 residues. Looked up from germline, CDR1 is MNHEY and CDR2 is SVGEGT. CDR3: CVSKRGLDTGELFF. Written as DNA, the CDR3 is TGTGTCAGCAAAAGGGGGTTGGACACCGGGGAGCTGTTTTTT.